This T cell receptor (beta chain) was sequenced in a study of blood T cell repertoires in COVID-19. The overall study: The United States, Italy and Spain supplied acute and convalescent COVID-19 samples. Sources were T cells, B-cell-depleted T cells, or PBMCs; the material itself was cDNA or gDNA.

The germline CDR1 and CDR2 sequences are MGHDK and SYGVNS. The V end was cut by 2 bases, the J end by 4 bases, with 8 bases between. This CDR3 region has 14 residues. In the original processing: How many nucleated cells were present was estimated from reference gene primer amplification. The protocol was immunoSEQ multiplex PCR, while the TCRdb copy is restricted to in-frame clones and leaves out a portion. Clone size and the V and J calls come from that table; the DNA yielded D and trimming. The sample lists around 130,000 clones, around 87% occurring once. This chain connects TRBV25-1 to TRBJ2-2; D possibly corresponds to TRBD2 (5 bases). Sequenced sample: peripheral blood. The receptor was isolated from a woman aged 55-70 years with acute or convalescent COVID-19. The CDR3 loop reads CASSEQDFTGELFF. CDR3 bases: TGTGCCAGCAGTGAACAGGACTTCACCGGGGAGCTGTTTTTT.